A selection of T cell receptor beta chains follows, all from one sample in a study of OX40 agonist ivuxolimab in advanced cancers. Produced via immunoSEQ multiplex PCR; TCRdb's table is partial and in-frame only. The sample lists about 95,000 clones; approximately 85% were seen once. Sequencing was performed on CD4+ or CD8+ T cells sorted from blood, taken in a trial of the OX40 agonist ivuxolimab. Source of these receptors: an adult with an advanced solid tumor such as melanoma, head and neck, liver or kidney cancer. CDR3s include the opening cysteine and the closing phenylalanine or tryptophan. D genes are given only for firm matches. Some rows mark clone size as missing; the rest say once, few, many or name a class of expanded clone.

CDR3aa	CDR3nt	d_gene	v_gene	j_gene	abundance
CASSLTANTGELFF	TGCGCCAGCAGTTTAACAGCAAACACCGGGGAGCTGTTTTTT	.	TRBV5-1	TRBJ2-2	.
CATSHGTGIIYPYNEQFF	TGTGCCACCAGCCATGGGACAGGGATAATATACCCCTACAATGAGCAGTTCTTC	TRBD1	TRBV15	TRBJ2-1	.
CASRQTGQMNSPLHF	TGTGCCAGCAGGCAAACGGGACAGATGAATTCACCCCTCCACTTT	TRBD1	TRBV7-2	TRBJ1-6	.
CASSRVEGGAQPQHF	TGTGCCAGTAGCCGAGTTGAGGGGGGAGCTCAGCCCCAGCATTTT	.	TRBV19	TRBJ1-5	.
CASSQDPGETQYF	TGTGCCAGCAGCCAAGATCCGGGAGAGACCCAGTACTTC	.	TRBV14	TRBJ2-5	.
CASSLAGYNEQFF	TGTGCCAGCAGTTTAGCGGGTTACAATGAGCAGTTCTTC	.	TRBV27	TRBJ2-1	.
CASSQDQLETDPYGYTF	TGCGCCAGCAGCCAGGACCAACTTGAGACGGATCCTTACGGCTACACCTTC	.	TRBV4-1	TRBJ1-2	once
CASSINITPGNEQFF	TGTGCCAGCAGCATTAATATTACTCCAGGTAATGAGCAGTTCTTC	.	TRBV28	TRBJ2-1	.
CASSLDRTDTQYF	TGTGCCAGCAGTCTCGACCGCACAGATACGCAGTATTTT	.	TRBV27	TRBJ2-3	.
CASSYVGSSYEQYF	TGTGCCAGCAGTTACGTGGGGAGCTCCTACGAGCAGTACTTC	.	TRBV6-5	TRBJ2-7	.
CASSSPWGQYF	TGTGCCAGCAGCTCGCCCTGGGGGCAGTACTTC	.	TRBV21-1	TRBJ2-7	.
CACLGPTYEQYF	TGTGCCTGCTTGGGACCTACCTACGAGCAGTACTTC	.	TRBV30	TRBJ2-7	.
CASSLVVGGRNEQFF	TGCGCCAGCAGCTTGGTCGTGGGGGGGCGTAATGAGCAGTTCTTC	.	TRBV5-1	TRBJ2-1	.
CASSLATDSSYNEQFF	TGTGCCAGCAGCCTCGCGACTGACAGCTCCTACAATGAGCAGTTCTTC	.	TRBV7-9	TRBJ2-1	.
CAWSVMQGAGNTIYF	TGTGCCTGGAGTGTCATGCAGGGTGCTGGAAACACCATATATTTT	.	TRBV30	TRBJ1-3	.
CASSLGGGQGDTEAFF	TGTGCCAGCAGTTTGGGCGGGGGACAGGGGGACACTGAAGCTTTCTTT	TRBD1	TRBV28	TRBJ1-1	.
CATRQGDSYNEQFF	TGTGCCACACGACAGGGCGACTCCTACAATGAGCAGTTCTTC	TRBD1	TRBV10-3	TRBJ2-1	.
CASSLLEGDSYEQYF	TGCGCCAGCAGCTTGCTTGAGGGCGACTCCTACGAGCAGTACTTC	.	TRBV5-1	TRBJ2-7	.
CASSFRDRVGGNQPQHF	TGTGCCAGCAGCTTCCGGGACAGGGTAGGTGGCAATCAGCCCCAGCATTTT	TRBD1	TRBV5-6	TRBJ1-5	.
CASRSDRGGNEKLFF	TGTGCCAGCAGATCCGACAGGGGAGGGAATGAAAAACTGTTTTTT	TRBD1	TRBV7-2	TRBJ1-4	once
CASSDRGGSYEQYF	TGTGCCAGCAGCGACAGGGGGGGTTCCTACGAGCAGTACTTC	TRBD1	TRBV11-1	TRBJ2-7	.
CASSIPTGKPEAFF	TGTGCCAGCAGTATACCGACAGGGAAACCTGAAGCTTTCTTT	TRBD1	TRBV6-1	TRBJ1-1	.